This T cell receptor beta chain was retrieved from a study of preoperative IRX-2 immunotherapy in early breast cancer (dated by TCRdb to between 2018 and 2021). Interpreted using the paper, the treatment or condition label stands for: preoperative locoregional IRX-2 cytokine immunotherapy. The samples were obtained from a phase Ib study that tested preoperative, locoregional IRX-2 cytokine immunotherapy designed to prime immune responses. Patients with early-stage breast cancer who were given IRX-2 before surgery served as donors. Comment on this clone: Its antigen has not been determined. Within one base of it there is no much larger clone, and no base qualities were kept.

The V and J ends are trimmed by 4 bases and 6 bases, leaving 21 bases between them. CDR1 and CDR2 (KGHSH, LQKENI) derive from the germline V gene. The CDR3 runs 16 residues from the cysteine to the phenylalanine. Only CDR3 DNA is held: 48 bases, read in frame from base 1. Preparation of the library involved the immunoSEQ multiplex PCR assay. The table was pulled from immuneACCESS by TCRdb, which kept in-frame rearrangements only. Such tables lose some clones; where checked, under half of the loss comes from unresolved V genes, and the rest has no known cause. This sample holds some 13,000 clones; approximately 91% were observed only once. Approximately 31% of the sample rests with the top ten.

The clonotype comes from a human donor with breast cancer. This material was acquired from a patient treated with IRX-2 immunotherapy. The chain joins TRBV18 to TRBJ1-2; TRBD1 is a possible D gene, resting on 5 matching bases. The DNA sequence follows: TGTGCCAGCTCACAAGACAGCTACACCCGAAGGAATGGCTACACCTTC. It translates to CASSQDSYTRRNGYTF.